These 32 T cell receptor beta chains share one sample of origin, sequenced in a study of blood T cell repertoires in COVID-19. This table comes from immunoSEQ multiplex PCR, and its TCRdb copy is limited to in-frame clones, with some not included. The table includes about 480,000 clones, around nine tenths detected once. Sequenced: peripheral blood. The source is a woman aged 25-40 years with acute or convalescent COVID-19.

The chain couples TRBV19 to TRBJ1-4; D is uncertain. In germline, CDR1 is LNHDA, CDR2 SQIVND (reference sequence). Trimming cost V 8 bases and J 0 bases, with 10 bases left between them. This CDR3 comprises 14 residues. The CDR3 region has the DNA TGTGCCAGTGGCGGCAAATCAACTAATGAAAAACTGTTTTTT. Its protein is CASGGKSTNEKLFF.

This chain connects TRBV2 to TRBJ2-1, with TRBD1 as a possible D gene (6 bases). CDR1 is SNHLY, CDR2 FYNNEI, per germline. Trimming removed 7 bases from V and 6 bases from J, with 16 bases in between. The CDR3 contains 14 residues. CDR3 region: CASNLQGKGNEQFF. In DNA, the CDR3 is TGTGCCAGCAACCTACAGGGAAAGGGCAATGAGCAGTTCTTC.

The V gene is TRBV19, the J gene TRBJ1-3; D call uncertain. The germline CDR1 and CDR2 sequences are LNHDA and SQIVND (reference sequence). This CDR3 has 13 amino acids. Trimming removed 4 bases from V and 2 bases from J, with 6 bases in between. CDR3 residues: CASSSSAGNTIYF. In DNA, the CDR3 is TGTGCCAGTAGTAGCAGTGCTGGAAACACCATATATTTT.

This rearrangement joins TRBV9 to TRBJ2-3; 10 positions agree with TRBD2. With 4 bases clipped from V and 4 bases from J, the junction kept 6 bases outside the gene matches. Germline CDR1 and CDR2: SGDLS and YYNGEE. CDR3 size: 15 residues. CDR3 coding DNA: TGTGCCAGCAGCAGAGCCAGCGGGGGGGCAGATACGCAGTATTTT. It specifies CASSRASGGADTQYF.

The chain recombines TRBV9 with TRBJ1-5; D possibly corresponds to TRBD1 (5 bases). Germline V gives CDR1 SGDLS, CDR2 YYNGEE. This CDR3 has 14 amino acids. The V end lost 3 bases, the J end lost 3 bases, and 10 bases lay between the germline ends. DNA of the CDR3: TGTGCCAGCAGCGCCCAGGACAACAATCAGCCCCAGCATTTT. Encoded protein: CASSAQDNNQPQHF.

In DNA, the CDR3 is TGTGCCAGCAGTTCCCCCGGACAGGGGTCTTACGAGCAGTACTTC. This sequence encodes CASSSPGQGSYEQYF. The chain joins TRBV6-5 to TRBJ2-7, with 9 bases aligning to TRBD1. Germline assignment: CDR1 MNHEY and CDR2 SVGAGI. The CDR3 length is 15 residues. After removal of 4 bases from V and 4 bases from J, the junction contained 8 bases not matched to a gene.

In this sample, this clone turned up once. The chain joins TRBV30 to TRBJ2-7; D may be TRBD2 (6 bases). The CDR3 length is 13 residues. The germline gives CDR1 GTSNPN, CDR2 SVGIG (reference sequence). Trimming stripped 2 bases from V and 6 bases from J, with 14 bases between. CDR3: CAWSLATVGEQYF. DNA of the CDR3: TGTGCCTGGAGTCTAGCGACGGTGGGCGAGCAGTACTTC.

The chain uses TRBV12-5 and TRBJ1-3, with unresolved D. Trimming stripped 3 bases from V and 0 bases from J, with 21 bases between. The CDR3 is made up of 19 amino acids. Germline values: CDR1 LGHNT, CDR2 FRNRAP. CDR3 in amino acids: CASGFTRGGLRRSGNTIYF. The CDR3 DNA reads TGTGCTAGTGGTTTCACACGGGGAGGTTTGAGGCGCTCTGGAAACACCATATATTTT.

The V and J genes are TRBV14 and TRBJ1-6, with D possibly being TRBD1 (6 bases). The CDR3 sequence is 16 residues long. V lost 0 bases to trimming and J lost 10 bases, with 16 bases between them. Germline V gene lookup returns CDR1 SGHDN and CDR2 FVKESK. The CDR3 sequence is CASSQDGGRVVSPLHF. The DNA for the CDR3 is TGTGCCAGCAGCCAAGATGGGGGCAGGGTGGTCTCACCCCTCCACTTT. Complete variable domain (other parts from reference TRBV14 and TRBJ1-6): EAGVTQFPSHSVIEKGQTVTLRCDPISGHDNLYWYRRVMGKEIKFLLHFVKESKQDESGMPNNRFLAERTGGTYSTLKVQPAELEDSGVYFCASSQDGGRVVSPLHFGNGTRLTVT.

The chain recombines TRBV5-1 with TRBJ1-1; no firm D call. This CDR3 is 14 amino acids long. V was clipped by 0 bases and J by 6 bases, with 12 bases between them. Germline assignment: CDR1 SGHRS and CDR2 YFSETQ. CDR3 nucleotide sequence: TGCGCCAGCAGCTTGGTGAATACTAAGGCTGAAGCTTTCTTT. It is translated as CASSLVNTKAEAFF.

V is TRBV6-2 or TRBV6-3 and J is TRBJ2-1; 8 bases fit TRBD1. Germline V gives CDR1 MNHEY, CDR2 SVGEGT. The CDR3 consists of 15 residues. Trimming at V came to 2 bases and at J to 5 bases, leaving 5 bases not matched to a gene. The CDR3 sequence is CASSYSRTGHNEQFF. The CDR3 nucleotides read TGTGCCAGCAGTTACAGTCGGACAGGGCACAATGAGCAGTTCTTC.

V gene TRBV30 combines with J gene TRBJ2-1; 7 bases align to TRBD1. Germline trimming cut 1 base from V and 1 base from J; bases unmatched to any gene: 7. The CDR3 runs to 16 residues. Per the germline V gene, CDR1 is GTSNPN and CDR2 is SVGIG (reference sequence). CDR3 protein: CAWSGVGGPSYNEQFF. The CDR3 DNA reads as TGTGCCTGGAGTGGAGTAGGGGGCCCGTCCTACAATGAGCAGTTCTTC.

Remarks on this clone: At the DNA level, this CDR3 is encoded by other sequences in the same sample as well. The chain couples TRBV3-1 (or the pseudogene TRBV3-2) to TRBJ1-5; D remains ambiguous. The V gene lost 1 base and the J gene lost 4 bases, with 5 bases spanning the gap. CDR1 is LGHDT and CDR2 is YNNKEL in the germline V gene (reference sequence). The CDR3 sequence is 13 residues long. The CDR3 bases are TGTGCCAGCAGCCAAGGAGGTAATCAGCCCCAGCATTTT. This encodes CASSQGGNQPQHF.

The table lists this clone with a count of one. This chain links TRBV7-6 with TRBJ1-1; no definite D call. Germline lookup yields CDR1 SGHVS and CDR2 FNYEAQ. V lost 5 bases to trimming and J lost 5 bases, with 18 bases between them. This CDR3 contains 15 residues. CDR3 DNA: TGTGCCAGCAGCCCAGCTCTGACCGGGAGGACTGAAGCTTTCTTT. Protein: CASSPALTGRTEAFF.

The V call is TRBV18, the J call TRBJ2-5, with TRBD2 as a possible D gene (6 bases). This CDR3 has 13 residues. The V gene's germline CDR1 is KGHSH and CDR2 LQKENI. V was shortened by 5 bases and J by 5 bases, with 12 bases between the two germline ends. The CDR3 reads CASSNLREETQYF. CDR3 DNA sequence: TGTGCCAGCTCAAACCTCCGGGAGGAGACCCAGTACTTC.

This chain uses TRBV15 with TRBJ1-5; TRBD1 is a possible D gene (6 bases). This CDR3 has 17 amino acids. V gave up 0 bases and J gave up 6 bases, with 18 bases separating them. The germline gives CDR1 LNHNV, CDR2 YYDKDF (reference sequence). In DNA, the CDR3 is TGTGCCACCAGCAGAGAGCAGCGCGGGGGGCGCGCTCAGCCCCAGCATTTT. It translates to CATSREQRGGRAQPQHF. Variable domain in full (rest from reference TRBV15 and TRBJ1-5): DAMVIQNPRYQVTQFGKPVTLSCSQTLNHNVMYWYQQKSSQAPKLLFHYYDKDFNNEADTPDNFQSRRPNTSFCFLDIRSPGLGDTAMYLCATSREQRGGRAQPQHFGDGTRLSIL.

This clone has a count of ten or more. The CDR3 DNA sequence: TGTGCCAGCAGCTCTCAGGGTTACGAGCAGTACTTC. Protein: CASSSQGYEQYF. The chain links TRBV11-2 to TRBJ2-7; D is perhaps TRBD1 (5 bases). This CDR3 comprises 12 residues. Germline V gives CDR1 SGHAT, CDR2 FQNNGV. Trimming removed 4 bases from V and 4 bases from J, with 8 bases in between.

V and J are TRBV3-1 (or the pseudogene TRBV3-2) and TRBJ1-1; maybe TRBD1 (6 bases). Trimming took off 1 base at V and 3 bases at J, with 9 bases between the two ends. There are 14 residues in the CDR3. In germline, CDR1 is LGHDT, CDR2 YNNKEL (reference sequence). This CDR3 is CASSQVQGYTEAFF. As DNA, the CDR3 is TGTGCCAGCAGCCAAGTTCAGGGGTACACTGAAGCTTTCTTT.

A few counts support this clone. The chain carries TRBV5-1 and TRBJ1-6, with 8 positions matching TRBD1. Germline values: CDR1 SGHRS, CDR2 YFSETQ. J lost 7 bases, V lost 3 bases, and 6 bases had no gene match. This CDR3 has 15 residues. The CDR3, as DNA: TGCGCCAGCAGCTCGAGCCGGACAGGGAATTCACCCCTCCACTTT. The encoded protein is CASSSSRTGNSPLHF.

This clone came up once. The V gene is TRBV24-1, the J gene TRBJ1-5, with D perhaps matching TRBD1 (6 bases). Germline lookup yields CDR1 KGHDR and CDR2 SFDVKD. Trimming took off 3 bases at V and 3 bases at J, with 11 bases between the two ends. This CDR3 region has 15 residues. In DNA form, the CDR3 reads TGTGCCACCAGTGATCCCCACAGGGACAATCAGCCCCAGCATTTT. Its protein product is CATSDPHRDNQPQHF.

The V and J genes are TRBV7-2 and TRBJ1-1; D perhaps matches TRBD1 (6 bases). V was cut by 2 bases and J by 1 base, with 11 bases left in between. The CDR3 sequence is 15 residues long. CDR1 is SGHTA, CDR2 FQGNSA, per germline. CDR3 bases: TGTGCCAGCAGCTTATTGGGGGCGAGGAACACTGAAGCTTTCTTT. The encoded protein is CASSLLGARNTEAFF.

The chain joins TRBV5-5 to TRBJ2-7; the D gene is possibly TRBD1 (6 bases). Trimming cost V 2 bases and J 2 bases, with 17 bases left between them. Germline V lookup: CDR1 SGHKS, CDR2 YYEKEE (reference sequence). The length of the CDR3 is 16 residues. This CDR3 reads CASSFSGGLVAYEQYF. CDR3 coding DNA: TGTGCCAGCAGCTTTTCTGGGGGCCTCGTCGCCTACGAGCAGTACTTC.

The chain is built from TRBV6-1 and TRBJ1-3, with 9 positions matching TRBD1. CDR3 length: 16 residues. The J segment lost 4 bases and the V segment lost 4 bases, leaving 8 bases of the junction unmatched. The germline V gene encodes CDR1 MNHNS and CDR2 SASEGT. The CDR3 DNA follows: TGTGCCAGCAGTGCAAGGGACAGGGTTATCGGAAACACCATATATTTT. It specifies CASSARDRVIGNTIYF.

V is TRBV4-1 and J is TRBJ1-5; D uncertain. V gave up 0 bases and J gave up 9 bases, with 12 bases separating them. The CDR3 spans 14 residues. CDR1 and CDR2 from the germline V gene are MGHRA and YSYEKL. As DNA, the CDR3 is TGCGCCAGCAGCCAAGAGACGGTGGAGACGCCCCAGCATTTT. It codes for CASSQETVETPQHF.

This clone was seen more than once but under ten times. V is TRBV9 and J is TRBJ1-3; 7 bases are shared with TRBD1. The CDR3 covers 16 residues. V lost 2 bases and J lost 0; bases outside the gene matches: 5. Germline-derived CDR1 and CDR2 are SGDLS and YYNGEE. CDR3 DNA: TGTGCCAGCAGCGTCAAGGGGACAGACTCTGGAAACACCATATATTTT. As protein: CASSVKGTDSGNTIYF.

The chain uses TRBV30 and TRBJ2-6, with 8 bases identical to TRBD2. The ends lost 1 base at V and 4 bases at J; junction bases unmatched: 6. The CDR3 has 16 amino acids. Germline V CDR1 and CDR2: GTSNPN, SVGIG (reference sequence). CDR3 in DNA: TGTGCCTGGAGTGGGCGGGGGGCGCTCGGGGCCAACGTCCTGACTTTC. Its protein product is CAWSGRGALGANVLTF.

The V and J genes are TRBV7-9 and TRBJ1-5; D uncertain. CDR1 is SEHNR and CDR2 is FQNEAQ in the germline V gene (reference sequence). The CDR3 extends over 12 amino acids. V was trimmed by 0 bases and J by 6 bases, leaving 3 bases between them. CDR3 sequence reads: CASSLAGQPQHF. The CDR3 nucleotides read TGTGCCAGCAGCTTAGCCGGTCAGCCCCAGCATTTT.

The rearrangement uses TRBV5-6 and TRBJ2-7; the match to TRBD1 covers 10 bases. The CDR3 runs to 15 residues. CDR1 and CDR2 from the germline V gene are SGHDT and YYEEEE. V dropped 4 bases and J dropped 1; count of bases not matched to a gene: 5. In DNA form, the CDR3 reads TGTGCCAGCAGCCAAACGGGACAGGGGTCCTACGAGCAGTACTTC. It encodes CASSQTGQGSYEQYF.

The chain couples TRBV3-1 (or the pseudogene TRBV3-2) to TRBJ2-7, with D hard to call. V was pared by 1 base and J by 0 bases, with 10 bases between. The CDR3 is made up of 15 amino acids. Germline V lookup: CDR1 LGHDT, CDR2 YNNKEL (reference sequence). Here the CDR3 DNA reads TGTGCCAGCAGCCAAGTGCCAGGAACCTCCTACGAGCAGTACTTC. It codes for CASSQVPGTSYEQYF.

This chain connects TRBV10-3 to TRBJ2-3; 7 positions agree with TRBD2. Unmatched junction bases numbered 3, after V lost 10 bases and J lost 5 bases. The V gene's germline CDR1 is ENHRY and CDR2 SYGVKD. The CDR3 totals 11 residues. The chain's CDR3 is CATRGVDTQYF. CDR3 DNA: TGTGCCACCCGGGGGGTAGATACGCAGTATTTT.

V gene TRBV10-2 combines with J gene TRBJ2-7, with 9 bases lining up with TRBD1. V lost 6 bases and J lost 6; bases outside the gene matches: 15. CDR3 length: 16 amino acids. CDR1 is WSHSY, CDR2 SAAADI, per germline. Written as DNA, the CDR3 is TGCGCCAGCAGACGGACAGGGGAATATGACTCGGCCGAGCAGTACTTC. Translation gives CASRRTGEYDSAEQYF.

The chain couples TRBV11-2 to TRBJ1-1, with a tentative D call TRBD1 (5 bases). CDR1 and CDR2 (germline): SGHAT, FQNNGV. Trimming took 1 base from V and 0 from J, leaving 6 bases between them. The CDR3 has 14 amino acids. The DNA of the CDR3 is TGTGCCAGCAGCTTAGGACAGATGAACACTGAAGCTTTCTTT. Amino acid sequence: CASSLGQMNTEAFF.